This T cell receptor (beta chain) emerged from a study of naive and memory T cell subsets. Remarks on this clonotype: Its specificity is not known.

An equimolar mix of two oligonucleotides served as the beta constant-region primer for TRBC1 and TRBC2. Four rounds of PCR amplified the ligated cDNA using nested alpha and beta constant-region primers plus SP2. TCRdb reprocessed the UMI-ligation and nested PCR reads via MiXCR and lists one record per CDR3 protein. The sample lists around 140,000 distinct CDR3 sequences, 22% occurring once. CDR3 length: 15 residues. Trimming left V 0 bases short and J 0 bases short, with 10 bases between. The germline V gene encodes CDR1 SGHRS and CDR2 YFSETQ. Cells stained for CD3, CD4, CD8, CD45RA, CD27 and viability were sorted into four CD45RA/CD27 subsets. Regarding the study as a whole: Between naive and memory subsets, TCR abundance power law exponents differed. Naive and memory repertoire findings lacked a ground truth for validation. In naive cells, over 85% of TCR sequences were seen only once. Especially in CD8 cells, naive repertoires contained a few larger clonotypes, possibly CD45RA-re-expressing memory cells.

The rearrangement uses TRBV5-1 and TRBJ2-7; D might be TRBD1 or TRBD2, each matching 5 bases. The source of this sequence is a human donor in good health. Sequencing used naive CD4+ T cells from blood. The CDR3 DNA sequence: TGCGCCAGCAGCTTGGCCGGGACGGTCTCCTACGAGCAGTACTTC. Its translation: CASSLAGTVSYEQYF.